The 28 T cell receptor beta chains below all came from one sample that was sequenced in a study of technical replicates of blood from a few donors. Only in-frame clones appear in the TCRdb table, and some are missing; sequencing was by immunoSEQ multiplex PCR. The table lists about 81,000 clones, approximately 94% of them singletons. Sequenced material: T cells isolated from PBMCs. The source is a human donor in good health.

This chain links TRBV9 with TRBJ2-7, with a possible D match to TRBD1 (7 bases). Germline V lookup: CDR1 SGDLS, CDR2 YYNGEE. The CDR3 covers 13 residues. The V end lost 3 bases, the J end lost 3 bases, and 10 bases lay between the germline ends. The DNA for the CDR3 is TGTGCCAGCAGCGGCGGGACAGACTACGAGCAGTACTTC. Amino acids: CASSGGTDYEQYF.

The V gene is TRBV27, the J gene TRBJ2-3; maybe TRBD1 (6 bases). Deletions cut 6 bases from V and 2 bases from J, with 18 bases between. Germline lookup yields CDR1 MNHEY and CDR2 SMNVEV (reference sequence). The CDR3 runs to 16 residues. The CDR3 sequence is CASRVGQFLITDTQYF. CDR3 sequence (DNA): TGTGCCAGCAGAGTAGGACAGTTCCTTATCACAGATACGCAGTATTTT.

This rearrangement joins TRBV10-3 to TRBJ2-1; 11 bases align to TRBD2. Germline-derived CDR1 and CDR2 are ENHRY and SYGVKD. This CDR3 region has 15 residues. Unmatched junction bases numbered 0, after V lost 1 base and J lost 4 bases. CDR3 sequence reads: CAISEWTSGYNEQFF. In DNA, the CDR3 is TGTGCCATCAGTGAGTGGACTAGCGGGTACAATGAGCAGTTCTTC.

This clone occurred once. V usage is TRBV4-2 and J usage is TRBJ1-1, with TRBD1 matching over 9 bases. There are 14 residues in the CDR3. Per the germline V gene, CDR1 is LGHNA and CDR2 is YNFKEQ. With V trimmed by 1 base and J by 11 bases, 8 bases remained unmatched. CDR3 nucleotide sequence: TGTGCCAGCAGCCAAGCGCGGGGGACAGGGACGGCTTTCTTT. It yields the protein CASSQARGTGTAFF.

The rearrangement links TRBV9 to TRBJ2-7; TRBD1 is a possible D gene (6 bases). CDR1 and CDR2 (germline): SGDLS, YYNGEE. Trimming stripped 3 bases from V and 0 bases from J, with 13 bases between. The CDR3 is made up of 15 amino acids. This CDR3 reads CASSATGHTSYEQYF. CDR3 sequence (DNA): TGTGCCAGCAGCGCGACGGGACACACCTCCTACGAGCAGTACTTC.

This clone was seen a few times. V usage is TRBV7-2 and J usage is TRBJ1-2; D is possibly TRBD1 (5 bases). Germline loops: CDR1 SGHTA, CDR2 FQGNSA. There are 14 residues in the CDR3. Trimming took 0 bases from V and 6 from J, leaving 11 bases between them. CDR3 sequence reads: CASSLAAGDHGYTF. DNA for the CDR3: TGTGCCAGCAGCTTAGCGGCGGGGGATCATGGCTACACCTTC.

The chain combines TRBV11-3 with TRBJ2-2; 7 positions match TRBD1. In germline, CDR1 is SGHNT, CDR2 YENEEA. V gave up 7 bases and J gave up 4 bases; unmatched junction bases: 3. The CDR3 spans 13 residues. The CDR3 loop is CASIPGGTGELFF. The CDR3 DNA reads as TGTGCCAGCATTCCAGGGGGCACCGGGGAGCTGTTTTTT. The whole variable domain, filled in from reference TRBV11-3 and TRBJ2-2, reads EAGVVQSPRYKIIEKKQPVAFWCNPISGHNTLYWYLQNLGQGPELLIRYENEEAVDDSQLPKDRFSAERLKGVDSTLKIQPAELGDSAVYLCASIPGGTGELFFGEGSRLTVL.

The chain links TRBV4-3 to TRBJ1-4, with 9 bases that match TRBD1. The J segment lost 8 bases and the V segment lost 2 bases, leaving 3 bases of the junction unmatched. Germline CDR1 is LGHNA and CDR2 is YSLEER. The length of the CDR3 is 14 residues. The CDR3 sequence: CASSQNDRGEKLFF. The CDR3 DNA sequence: TGCGCCAGCAGCCAAAACGACAGGGGGGAAAAACTGTTTTTT.

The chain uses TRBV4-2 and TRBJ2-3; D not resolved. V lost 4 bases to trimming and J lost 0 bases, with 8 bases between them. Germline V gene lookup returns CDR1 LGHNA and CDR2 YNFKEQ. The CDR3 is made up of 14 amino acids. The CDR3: CASSPQWSTDTQYF. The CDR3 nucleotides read TGTGCCAGCAGCCCTCAGTGGAGCACAGATACGCAGTATTTT.

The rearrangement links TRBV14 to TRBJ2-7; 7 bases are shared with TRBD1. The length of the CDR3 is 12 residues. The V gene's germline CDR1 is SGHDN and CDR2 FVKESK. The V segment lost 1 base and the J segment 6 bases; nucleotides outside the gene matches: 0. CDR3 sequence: CASSQAGGEQYF. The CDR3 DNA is TGTGCCAGCAGCCAAGCAGGGGGCGAGCAGTACTTC.

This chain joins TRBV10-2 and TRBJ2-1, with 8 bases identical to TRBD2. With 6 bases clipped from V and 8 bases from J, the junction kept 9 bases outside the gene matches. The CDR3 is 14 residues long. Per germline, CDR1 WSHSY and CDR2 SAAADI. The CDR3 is CASRRAGVLDEQFF. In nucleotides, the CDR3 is TGCGCCAGCAGAAGAGCGGGAGTCTTGGATGAGCAGTTCTTC.

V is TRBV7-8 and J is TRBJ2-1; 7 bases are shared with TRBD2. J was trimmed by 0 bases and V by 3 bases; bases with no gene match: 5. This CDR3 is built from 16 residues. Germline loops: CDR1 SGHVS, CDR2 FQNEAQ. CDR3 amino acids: CASSLPSGYSYNEQFF. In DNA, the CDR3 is TGTGCCAGCAGCTTGCCTAGCGGATACTCCTACAATGAGCAGTTCTTC.

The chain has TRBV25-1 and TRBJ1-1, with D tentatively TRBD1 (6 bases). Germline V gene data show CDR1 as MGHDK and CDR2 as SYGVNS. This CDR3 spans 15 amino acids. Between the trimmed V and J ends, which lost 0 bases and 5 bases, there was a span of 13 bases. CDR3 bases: TGTGCCAGCAGTGAATACGGGGGGCCTCGAACTGAAGCTTTCTTT. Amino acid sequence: CASSEYGGPRTEAFF.

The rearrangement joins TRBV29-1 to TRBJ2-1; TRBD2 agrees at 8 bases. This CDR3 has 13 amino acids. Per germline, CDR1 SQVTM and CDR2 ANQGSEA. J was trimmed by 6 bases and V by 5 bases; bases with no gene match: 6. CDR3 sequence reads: CSVFTGTSNEQFF. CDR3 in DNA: TGCAGCGTTTTCACCGGGACTAGCAATGAGCAGTTCTTC.

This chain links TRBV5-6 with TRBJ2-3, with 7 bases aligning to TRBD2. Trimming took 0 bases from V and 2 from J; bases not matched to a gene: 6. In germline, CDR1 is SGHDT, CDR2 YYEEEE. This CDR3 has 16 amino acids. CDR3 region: CASSLVSGRITDTQYF. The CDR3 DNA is TGTGCCAGCAGCTTGGTTAGCGGGCGGATCACAGATACGCAGTATTTT. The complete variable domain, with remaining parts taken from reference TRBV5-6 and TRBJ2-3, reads DAGVTQSPTHLIKTRGQQVTLRCSPKSGHDTVSWYQQALGQGPQFIFQYYEEEERQRGNFPDRFSGHQFPNYSSELNVNALLLGDSALYLCASSLVSGRITDTQYFGPGTRLTVL.

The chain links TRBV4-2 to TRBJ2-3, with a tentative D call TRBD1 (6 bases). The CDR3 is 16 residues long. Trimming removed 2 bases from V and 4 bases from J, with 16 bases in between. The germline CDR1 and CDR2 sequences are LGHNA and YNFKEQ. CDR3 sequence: CASSQSPDRASDTQYF. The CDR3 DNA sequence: TGTGCCAGCAGCCAATCCCCGGACAGAGCGTCAGATACGCAGTATTTT.

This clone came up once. The CDR3 sequence is CASSYGLRTEAFF. CDR3 bases: TGTGCCAGCAGTTACGGGCTTAGGACTGAAGCTTTCTTT. The V gene is TRBV6-6, the J gene TRBJ1-1, with D unresolved. The CDR3 loop spans 13 amino acids. Germline V CDR1 and CDR2: MNHNY, SVGAGI (reference sequence). V lost 2 bases, J lost 5 bases, and 9 bases lay in between.

CDR3 sequence: CASSFPGQGSDTQYF. In DNA form, the CDR3 reads TGTGCCAGCAGTTTCCCGGGACAGGGCTCAGATACGCAGTATTTT. J is TRBJ2-3 and V is TRBV27, with 9 positions matching TRBD1. In germline, CDR1 is MNHEY, CDR2 SMNVEV (reference sequence). Germline trimming cut 3 bases from V and 4 bases from J; bases unmatched to any gene: 5. This CDR3 has 15 amino acids.

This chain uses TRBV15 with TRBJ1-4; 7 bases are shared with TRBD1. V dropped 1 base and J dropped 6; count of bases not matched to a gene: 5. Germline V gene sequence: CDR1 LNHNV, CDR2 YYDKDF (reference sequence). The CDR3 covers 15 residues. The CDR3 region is CATSRGGTEYEKLFF. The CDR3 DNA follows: TGTGCCACCAGCAGAGGGGGGACAGAGTATGAAAAACTGTTTTTT.

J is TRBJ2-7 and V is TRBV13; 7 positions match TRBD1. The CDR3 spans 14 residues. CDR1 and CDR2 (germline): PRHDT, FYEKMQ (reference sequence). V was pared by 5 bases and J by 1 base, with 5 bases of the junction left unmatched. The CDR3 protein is CASSLRDSSYEQYF. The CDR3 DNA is TGTGCCAGCAGCCTCCGGGACAGTTCCTACGAGCAGTACTTC.

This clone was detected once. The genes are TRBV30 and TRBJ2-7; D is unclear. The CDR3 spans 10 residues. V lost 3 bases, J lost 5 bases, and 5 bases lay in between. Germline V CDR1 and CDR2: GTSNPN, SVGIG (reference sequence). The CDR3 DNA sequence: TGTGCCTGGAGCCAGGACGAGCAGTACTTC. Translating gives CAWSQDEQYF.

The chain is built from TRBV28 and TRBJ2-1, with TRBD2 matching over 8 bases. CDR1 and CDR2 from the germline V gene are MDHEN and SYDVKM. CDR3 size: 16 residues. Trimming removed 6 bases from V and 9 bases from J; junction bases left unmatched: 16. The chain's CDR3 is CASRSTPGTSVTEQFF. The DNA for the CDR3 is TGTGCCAGCAGATCTACCCCGGGGACTAGTGTGACTGAGCAGTTCTTC. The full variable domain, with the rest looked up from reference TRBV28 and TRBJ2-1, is DVKVTQSSRYLVKRTGEKVFLECVQDMDHENMFWYRQDPGLGLRLIYFSYDVKMKEKGDIPEGYSVSREKKERFSLILESASTNQTSMYLCASRSTPGTSVTEQFFGPGTRLTVL.

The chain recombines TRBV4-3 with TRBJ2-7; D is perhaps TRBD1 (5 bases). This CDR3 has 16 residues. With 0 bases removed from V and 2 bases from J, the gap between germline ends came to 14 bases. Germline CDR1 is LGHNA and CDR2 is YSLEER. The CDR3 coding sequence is TGCGCCAGCAGCCAAGAACTTGAGACAGCGACCTACGAGCAGTACTTC. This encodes CASSQELETATYEQYF.

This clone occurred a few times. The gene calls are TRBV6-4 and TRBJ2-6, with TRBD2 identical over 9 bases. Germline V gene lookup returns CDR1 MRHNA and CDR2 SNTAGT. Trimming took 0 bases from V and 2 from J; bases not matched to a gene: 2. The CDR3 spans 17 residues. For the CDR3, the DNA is TGTGCCAGCAGTGACTCGTCTAGCGGGACTGGGGCCAACGTCCTGACTTTC. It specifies CASSDSSSGTGANVLTF.

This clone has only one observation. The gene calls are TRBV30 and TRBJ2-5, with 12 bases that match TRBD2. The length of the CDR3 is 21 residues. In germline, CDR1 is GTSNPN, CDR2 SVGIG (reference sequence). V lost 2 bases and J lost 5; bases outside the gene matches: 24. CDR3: CAWSHRWETDGLAGPWETQYF. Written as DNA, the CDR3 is TGTGCCTGGAGTCACAGGTGGGAGACAGATGGACTAGCGGGGCCATGGGAGACCCAGTACTTC.

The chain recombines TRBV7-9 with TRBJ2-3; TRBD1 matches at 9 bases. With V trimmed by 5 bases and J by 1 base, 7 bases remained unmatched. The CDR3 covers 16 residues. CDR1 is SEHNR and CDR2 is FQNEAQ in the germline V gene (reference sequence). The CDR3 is CASSPPTGGGTDTQYF. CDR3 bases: TGTGCCAGCAGCCCGCCGACAGGGGGAGGCACAGATACGCAGTATTTT.

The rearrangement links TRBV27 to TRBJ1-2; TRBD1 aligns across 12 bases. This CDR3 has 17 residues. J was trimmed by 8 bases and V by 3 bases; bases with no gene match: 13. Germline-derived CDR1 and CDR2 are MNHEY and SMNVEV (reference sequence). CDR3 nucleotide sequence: TGTGCCAGCAGTTTGGGGCCCGGGACAGGGGGCTTAAAAGGCTACACCTTC. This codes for CASSLGPGTGGLKGYTF.

The chain's CDR3 is CASSQRTGITEAFF. The CDR3 region has the DNA TGTGCCAGCTCACAAAGGACAGGGATAACTGAAGCTTTCTTT. J is TRBJ1-1 and V is TRBV18; the match to TRBD1 covers 8 bases. This CDR3 has 14 amino acids. J gave up 5 bases and V 4 bases, and 6 bases lay outside the gene matches. Germline loops: CDR1 KGHSH, CDR2 LQKENI. Using reference TRBV18 and TRBJ1-1 for the parts outside the CDR3, the full variable domain is NAGVMQNPRHLVRRRGQEARLRCSPMKGHSHVYWYRQLPEEGLKFMVYLQKENIIDESGMPKERFSAEFPKEGPSILRIQQVVRGDSAAYFCASSQRTGITEAFFGQGTRLTVV.